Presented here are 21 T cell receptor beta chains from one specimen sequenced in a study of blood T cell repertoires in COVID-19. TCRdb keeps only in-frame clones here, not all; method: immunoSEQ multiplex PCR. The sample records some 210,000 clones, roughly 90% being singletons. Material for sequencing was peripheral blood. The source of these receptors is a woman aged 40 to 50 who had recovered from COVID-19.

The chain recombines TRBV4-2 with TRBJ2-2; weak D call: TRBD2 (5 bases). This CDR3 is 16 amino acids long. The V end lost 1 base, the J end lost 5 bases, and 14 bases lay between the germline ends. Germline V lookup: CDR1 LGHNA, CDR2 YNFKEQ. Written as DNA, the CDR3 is TGTGCCAGCAGCCAAGTTATGTGGGAGAAGACCGGGGAGCTGTTTTTT. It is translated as CASSQVMWEKTGELFF.

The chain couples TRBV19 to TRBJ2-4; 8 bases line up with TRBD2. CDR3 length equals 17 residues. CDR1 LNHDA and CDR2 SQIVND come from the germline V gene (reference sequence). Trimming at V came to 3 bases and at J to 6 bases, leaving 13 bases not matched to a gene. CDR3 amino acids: CASSMYPTDLAGNIQYF. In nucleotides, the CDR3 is TGTGCCAGTAGTATGTATCCGACAGACCTAGCGGGAAACATTCAGTACTTC.

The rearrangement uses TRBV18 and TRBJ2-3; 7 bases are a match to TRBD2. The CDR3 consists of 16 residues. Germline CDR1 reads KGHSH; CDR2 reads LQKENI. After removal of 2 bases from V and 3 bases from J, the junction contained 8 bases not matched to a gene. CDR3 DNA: TGTGCCAGCTCACCAGGGTCTGCGGGAGTTACAGATACGCAGTATTTT. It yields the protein CASSPGSAGVTDTQYF.

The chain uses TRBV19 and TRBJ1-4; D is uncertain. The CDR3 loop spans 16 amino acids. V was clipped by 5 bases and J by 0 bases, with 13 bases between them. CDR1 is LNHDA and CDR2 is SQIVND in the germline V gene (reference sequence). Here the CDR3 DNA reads TGTGCCAGTAGTGCGGCAGCTTTTGCAACTAATGAAAAACTGTTTTTT. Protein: CASSAAAFATNEKLFF.

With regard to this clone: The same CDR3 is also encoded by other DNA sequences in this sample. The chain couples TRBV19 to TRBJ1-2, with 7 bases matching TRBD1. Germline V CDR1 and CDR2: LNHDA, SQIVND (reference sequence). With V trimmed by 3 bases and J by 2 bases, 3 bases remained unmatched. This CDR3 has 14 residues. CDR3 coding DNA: TGTGCCAGTAGTATTACAGGGGCGAACTATGGCTACACCTTC. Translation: CASSITGANYGYTF.

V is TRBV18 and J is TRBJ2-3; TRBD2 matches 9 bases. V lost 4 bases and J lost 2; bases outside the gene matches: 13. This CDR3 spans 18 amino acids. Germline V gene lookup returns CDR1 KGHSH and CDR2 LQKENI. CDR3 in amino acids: CASSRTGPAGGLTDTQYF. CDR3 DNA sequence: TGTGCCAGCTCACGGACAGGCCCGGCGGGAGGGCTCACAGATACGCAGTATTTT.

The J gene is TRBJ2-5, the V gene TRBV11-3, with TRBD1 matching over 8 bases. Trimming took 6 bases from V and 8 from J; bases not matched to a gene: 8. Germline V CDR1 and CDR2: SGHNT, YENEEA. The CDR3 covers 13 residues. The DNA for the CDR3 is TGTGCCAGCAGTTCCGGACAGGGAGTTACCCAGTACTTC. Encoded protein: CASSSGQGVTQYF. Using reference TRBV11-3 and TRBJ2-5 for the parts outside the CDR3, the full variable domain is EAGVVQSPRYKIIEKKQPVAFWCNPISGHNTLYWYLQNLGQGPELLIRYENEEAVDDSQLPKDRFSAERLKGVDSTLKIQPAELGDSAVYLCASSSGQGVTQYFGPGTRLLVL.

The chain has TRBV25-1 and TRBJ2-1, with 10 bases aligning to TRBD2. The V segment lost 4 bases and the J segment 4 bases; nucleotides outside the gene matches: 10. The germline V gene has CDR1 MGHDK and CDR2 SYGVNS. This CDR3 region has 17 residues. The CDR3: CASSGEAGGHPYNEQFF. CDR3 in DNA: TGTGCCAGCAGTGGGGAAGCGGGAGGGCATCCGTACAATGAGCAGTTCTTC.

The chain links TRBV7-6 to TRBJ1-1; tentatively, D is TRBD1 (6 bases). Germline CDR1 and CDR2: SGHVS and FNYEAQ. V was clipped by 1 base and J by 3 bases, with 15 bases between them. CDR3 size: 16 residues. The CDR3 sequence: CASSLVGGRWDTEAFF. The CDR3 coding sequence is TGTGCCAGCAGCTTAGTGGGGGGGCGCTGGGACACTGAAGCTTTCTTT.

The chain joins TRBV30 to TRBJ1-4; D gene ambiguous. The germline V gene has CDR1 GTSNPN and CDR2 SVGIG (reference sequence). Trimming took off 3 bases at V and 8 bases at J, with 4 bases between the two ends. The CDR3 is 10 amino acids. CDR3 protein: CAWRAEKLFF. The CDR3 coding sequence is TGTGCCTGGAGAGCGGAAAAACTGTTTTTT.

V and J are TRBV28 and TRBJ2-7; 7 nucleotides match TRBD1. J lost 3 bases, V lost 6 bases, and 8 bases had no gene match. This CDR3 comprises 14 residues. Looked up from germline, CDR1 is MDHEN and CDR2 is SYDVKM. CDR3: CASRGTGTVYEQYF. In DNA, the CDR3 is TGTGCCAGCAGGGGAACCGGGACAGTCTACGAGCAGTACTTC.

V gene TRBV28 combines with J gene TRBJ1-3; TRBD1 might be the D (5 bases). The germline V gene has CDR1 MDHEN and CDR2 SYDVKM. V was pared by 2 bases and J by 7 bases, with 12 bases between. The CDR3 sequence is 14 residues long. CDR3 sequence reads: CASSLALSGNTIYF. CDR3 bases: TGTGCCAGCAGTTTAGCCCTCTCAGGGAACACCATATATTTT.

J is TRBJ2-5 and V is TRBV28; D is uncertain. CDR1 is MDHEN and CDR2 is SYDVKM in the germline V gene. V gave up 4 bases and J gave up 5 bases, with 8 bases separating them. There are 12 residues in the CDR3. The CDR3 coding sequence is TGTGCCAGCAGTTCCGGTCCCGAGACCCAGTACTTC. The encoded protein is CASSSGPETQYF.

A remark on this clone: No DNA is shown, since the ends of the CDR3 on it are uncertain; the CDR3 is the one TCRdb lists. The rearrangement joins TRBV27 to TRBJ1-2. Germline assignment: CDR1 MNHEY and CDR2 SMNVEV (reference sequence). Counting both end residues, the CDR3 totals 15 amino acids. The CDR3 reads CASSSSTETHYGYTF.

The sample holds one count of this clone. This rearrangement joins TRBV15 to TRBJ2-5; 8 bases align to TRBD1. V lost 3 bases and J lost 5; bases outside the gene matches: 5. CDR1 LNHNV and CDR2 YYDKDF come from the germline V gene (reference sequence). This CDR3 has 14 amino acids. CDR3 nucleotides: TGTGCCACCAGCAGTGGGGCAGGGGGCGAGACCCAGTACTTC. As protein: CATSSGAGGETQYF.

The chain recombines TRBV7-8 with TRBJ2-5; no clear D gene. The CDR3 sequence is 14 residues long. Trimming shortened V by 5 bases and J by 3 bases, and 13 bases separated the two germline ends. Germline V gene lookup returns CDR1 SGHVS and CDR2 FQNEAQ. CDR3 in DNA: TGTGCCAGCAGCCCATCTAGGCCCGAAGAGACCCAGTACTTC. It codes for CASSPSRPEETQYF.

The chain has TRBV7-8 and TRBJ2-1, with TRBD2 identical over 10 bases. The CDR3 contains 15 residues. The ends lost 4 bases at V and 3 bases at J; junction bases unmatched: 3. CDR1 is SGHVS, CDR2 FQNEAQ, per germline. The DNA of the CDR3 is TGTGCCAGCAGCTCAGGACTAGCGGTCTACAATGAGCAGTTCTTC. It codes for CASSSGLAVYNEQFF.

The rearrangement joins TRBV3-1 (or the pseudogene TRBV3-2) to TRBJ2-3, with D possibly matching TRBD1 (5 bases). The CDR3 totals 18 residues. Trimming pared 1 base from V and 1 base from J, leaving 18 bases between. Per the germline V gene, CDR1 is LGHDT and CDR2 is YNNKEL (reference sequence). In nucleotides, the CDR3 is TGTGCCAGCAGCCAAGGGTGGGGCGGAAGTACCCGCACAGATACGCAGTATTTT. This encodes CASSQGWGGSTRTDTQYF.

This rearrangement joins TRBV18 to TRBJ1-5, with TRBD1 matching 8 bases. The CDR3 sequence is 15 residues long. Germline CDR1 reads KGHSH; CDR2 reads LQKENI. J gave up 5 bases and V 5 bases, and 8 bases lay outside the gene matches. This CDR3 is CASSLTGGKDQPQHF. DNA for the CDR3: TGTGCCAGCTCATTAACAGGGGGGAAGGATCAGCCCCAGCATTTT.

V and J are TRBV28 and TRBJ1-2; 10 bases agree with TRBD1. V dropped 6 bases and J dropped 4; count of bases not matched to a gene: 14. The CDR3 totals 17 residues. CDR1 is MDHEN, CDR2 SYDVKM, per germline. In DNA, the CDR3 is TGTGCCAGCAGCCTTAACCCCGGGACAGGGGTGGGCTATGGCTACACCTTC. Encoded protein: CASSLNPGTGVGYGYTF.

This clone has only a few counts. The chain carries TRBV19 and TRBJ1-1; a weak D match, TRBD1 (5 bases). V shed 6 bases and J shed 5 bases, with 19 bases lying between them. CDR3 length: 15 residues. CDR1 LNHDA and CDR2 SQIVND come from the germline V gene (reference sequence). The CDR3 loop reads CASSTPGKGETEAFF. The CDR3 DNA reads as TGTGCCAGTAGCACACCAGGGAAAGGGGAAACTGAAGCTTTCTTT.